This T cell receptor beta chain was recorded in a study of blood T cell repertoires in COVID-19. Background on the study: T cells, B-cell-depleted T cells, or PBMCs provided the cDNA or gDNA that served as material.

Only in-frame clones appear in the TCRdb table, and some are missing; sequencing was by immunoSEQ multiplex PCR. The table includes around 130,000 clones, roughly 87% detected once. This CDR3 is 13 amino acids long. The germline gives CDR1 SGHNT, CDR2 YYREEE (reference sequence). With 5 bases removed from V and 2 bases from J, the gap between germline ends came to 11 bases. Those enrolled, adults aged roughly 18 to 100 years, came from fewer than 25 US areas. Participants reported their clinical history, and cohort assignment relied on those reports. Two negative PCRs, clearance, or symptom resolution characterized the recovered Cohort 3 donors.

This TCR came from a man younger than 45 who had recovered from COVID-19. Sequencing was done on a sample of PBMCs or T cells enriched from blood (not recorded which). This chain links TRBV5-4 with TRBJ2-7; tentative D call: TRBD2 (7 bases). CDR3 region: CASRGGDTYEQYV. Here the CDR3 DNA reads TGTGCCAGCAGAGGGGGGGATACCTACGAGCAGTACGTC.